These 9 T cell receptor beta chains were sequenced from one sample in a study of regulatory T cells in long-lasting Graves disease. Building of the TCR beta libraries involved iRepertoire HTBI primers and Arm-PCR of CDR3 regions. TCRdb called the multiplex PCR reads again in MiXCR, with one record for every CDR3 protein. The sample includes roughly 360,000 distinct CDR3 sequences, about 10% of them seen just once. Documented time point: newly diagnosed GD, antithyroid drugs for less than 3 months. After RNA was extracted from PBMCs, the TCR library was made from it. These data also featured in a second study, about T cells in Graves' hyperthyroidism and ophthalmopathy.

This specimen was peripheral blood mononuclear cells (PBMCs), taken at new diagnosis, from a patient treated with antithyroid drugs. The receptors derive from a woman aged 18-30 years with Graves disease.

This clonotype was seen a few times. The gene calls are TRBV5-5 and TRBJ2-1; 7 bases line up with TRBD2. This CDR3 region has 17 residues. From germline, CDR1 is SGHKS and CDR2 YYEKEE (reference sequence). J was trimmed by 2 bases and V by 4 bases; bases with no gene match: 12. In DNA form, the CDR3 reads TGTGCCAGCAGCAGGGTAGCGCGGGGGAGTGCCTACAATGAGCAGTTCTTC. Residues: CASSRVARGSAYNEQFF.

This clonotype was counted at least ten times. The V call is TRBV19, the J call TRBJ2-2; D not certain. Germline values: CDR1 LNHDA, CDR2 SQIVND (reference sequence). V was cut by 5 bases and J by 7 bases, with 17 bases left in between. This CDR3 region has 15 residues. CDR3 in amino acids: CASSPLYGSGGELFF. DNA of the CDR3: TGTGCCAGTAGTCCACTTTACGGATCAGGCGGGGAGCTGTTTTTT.

In the case of this clonotype: Germline is not matched at one junction end, which may reflect a read error. The rearrangement joins TRBV7-3 to TRBJ1-5; maybe TRBD1 (6 bases). The germline CDR1 and CDR2 sequences are SGHTA and FQGTGA. This CDR3 contains 16 residues. The CDR3, as DNA: TGTGCCGGCAGCCATCCCCAAGGACAGTCCAATCAGCCCCAGCATTTT. Protein sequence: CAGSHPQGQSNQPQHF.

The CDR3 coding sequence is TGTGCCAGCAGTCCTACCTGGGGGGTGGAGACCCAGTACTTC. Encoded protein: CASSPTWGVETQYF. The chain uses TRBV25-1 and TRBJ2-5, with D tentatively TRBD2 (6 bases). This CDR3 comprises 14 residues. The V gene lost 5 bases and the J gene lost 5 bases, with 15 bases spanning the gap. The germline gives CDR1 MGHDK, CDR2 SYGVNS. Full variable domain (rest looked up from reference TRBV25-1 and TRBJ2-5): EADIYQTPRYLVIGTGKKITLECSQTMGHDKMYWYQQDPGMELHLIHYSYGVNSTEKGDLSSESTVSRIRTEHFPLTLESARPSHTSQYLCASSPTWGVETQYFGPGTRLLVL.

This clonotype was recorded a few times. This chain links TRBV20-1 with TRBJ1-2, with D tentatively TRBD1 (5 bases). The CDR3 is made up of 17 amino acids. The V gene's germline CDR1 is DFQATT and CDR2 SNEGSKA (reference sequence). V was shortened by 3 bases and J by 7 bases, with 27 bases between the two germline ends. The CDR3, as DNA: TGCAGTGCTAGCTTAATTGGGGGGTTCGAAAACGGTGCTGGCTACACCTTC. This translates into CSASLIGGFENGAGYTF.

This clonotype was observed a few times. The rearrangement uses TRBV18 and TRBJ1-4; D gene uncertain. The V end lost 3 bases, the J end lost 4 bases, and 9 bases lay between the germline ends. Germline V gives CDR1 KGHSH, CDR2 LQKENI. The CDR3 extends over 14 amino acids. CDR3 DNA: TGTGCCAGCTCACCCCGCCGTGGTAATGAAAAACTGTTTTTT. This sequence encodes CASSPRRGNEKLFF.

At least ten counts were recorded for this clonotype. V usage is TRBV12-3 or TRBV12-4 and J usage is TRBJ2-7; 8 bases align to TRBD1. The CDR3 length is 13 residues. J gave up 7 bases and V 6 bases, and 8 bases lay outside the gene matches. Here the CDR3 DNA reads TGTGCCAGCAGCCCAGGGGGCGCGAGGGAGCAGTACTTC. Amino acid sequence: CASSPGGAREQYF.

This clonotype was seen repeatedly, ten times or more. The rearrangement joins TRBV7-2 to TRBJ2-3; D might be TRBD1 or TRBD2, each matching 5 bases. Trimming removed 6 bases from V and 4 bases from J, with 14 bases in between. The length of the CDR3 is 14 residues. Per germline, CDR1 SGHTA and CDR2 FQGNSA. The CDR3 region has the DNA TGTGCCAGCAGACGCAGGAGAGGGGCAGATACGCAGTATTTT. Encoded protein: CASRRRRGADTQYF.

This clonotype was counted ten times or more. The genes are TRBV2 and TRBJ2-1; no clear D gene. The CDR3 length is 14 residues. V lost 5 bases, J lost 8 bases, and 16 bases lay in between. CDR1 is SNHLY, CDR2 FYNNEI, per germline. DNA of the CDR3: TGTGCCAGCAGTCACGAACCCCCCGCCGATGAGCAGTTCTTC. Amino acids: CASSHEPPADEQFF.